Sequencing of this TCR beta chain was carried out in a study of T cells in Graves' hyperthyroidism and ophthalmopathy. Amplification of TCR beta CDR3 regions used RNA as the template. With the HTBI primer set, the TCR CDR3 went through a first round of RT-PCR. TCRdb re-called the multiplex PCR reads with MiXCR, one entry per CDR3 protein. The repertoire includes hundreds of thousands of distinct CDR3 sequences, around 16% of them detected once, and less than 4.5% sits in the top ten. This clonotype was counted many times. The germline CDR1 and CDR2 sequences are SGHTA and FQGNSA. The CDR3 loop spans 16 amino acids. J gave up 5 bases and V 4 bases, and 12 bases lay outside the gene matches.

This receptor was taken from a woman in her 30s with Graves' hyperthyroidism. The gene calls are TRBV7-2 and TRBJ2-5; 8 bases are shared with TRBD2. The sequenced material came from blood. CDR3 amino acids: CASSSGEASGLETQYF. In nucleotides, the CDR3 is TGTGCCAGCAGCTCTGGAGAGGCTAGCGGGTTGGAGACCCAGTACTTC.